The source of this TCR beta chain is a study of T-cell reconstitution after alpha-beta-depleted transplantation in children. A library of TCRbeta sequences, prepared with unique molecular identifiers, was generated. TCRdb processed the PCR reads anew with MiXCR; each CDR3 protein has one entry. The table includes more than 200,000 distinct CDR3 sequences, under 20% detected once. This clonotype came up many times. Trimming removed 1 base at V and 4 bases at J, with 11 bases between. Looked up from germline, CDR1 is SGHTA and CDR2 is FQGNSA. This CDR3 has 15 residues. The V call is TRBV7-2, the J call TRBJ1-5; the D gene is possibly TRBD1 (5 bases). The sample consisted of PBMCs, mostly from graft donor cells, taken 360 days after TCRalphabeta/CD19-depleted stem cell transplant. The receptor's source is a male patient aged 2 to 9 who had a stem cell transplant for acute lymphoblastic leukemia, so the T cells may come from the graft donor. The CDR3 sequence: CASSLEAGQNQPQHF. The CDR3, as DNA: TGTGCCAGCAGCTTAGAGGCAGGGCAGAATCAGCCCCAGCATTTT.